The T cell receptor (beta chain) described here comes from a study of blood T cell repertoires in COVID-19. Study information: In each case, the material was cDNA or gDNA derived from T cells, B-cell-depleted T cells, or PBMCs.

The V end lost 5 bases, the J end lost 7 bases, and 18 bases lay between the germline ends. The CDR3 runs 15 residues. Germline V CDR1 and CDR2: SGHNT, YYREEE (reference sequence). Authors' processing steps: Amplified reference gene primers provided the basis for estimating nucleated cell counts. Data came from immunoSEQ multiplex PCR; TCRdb stores just in-frame clones and leaves some out. For V, J and clone size, that table is used; D and trimming come from the DNA. The repertoire holds hundreds of thousands of clones, with about four fifths as singletons. Sequencing was carried out using peripheral blood. The source is an older man with acute or convalescent COVID-19. This chain connects TRBV5-4 to TRBJ1-4; D perhaps matches TRBD1 (6 bases). Here the CDR3 reads CASSRNRETGEKLFF. In DNA, the CDR3 is TGTGCCAGCAGTCGGAACAGGGAAACGGGTGAAAAACTGTTTTTT.